This paragraph covers one TCR beta chain sequence. Its antigen is not identified. The PCR made use of 60 Vbeta and 13 Jbeta primers. Sequencing used immunoSEQ multiplex PCR; TCRdb keeps in-frame clones, though not all of them. The sample comprises approximately 100,000 clones, 70% to 80% of which are singletons, and 16% rests with the top ten. This entry comes from a study of cytomegalovirus exposure and HLA in healthy donors. The study's findings and limits: Versus the roughly 640-donor mean, an Asian-associated ancestry cluster reportedly showed fewer N-insertions in a later analysis. In a later analysis, across HLA loci, associated TCR counts were highest for DRB1, lowest for HLA-C.

This sequence was found in a man in his fifties or sixties in good health and CMV-seropositive. The sequenced material came from PBMCs.

For the CDR3, the DNA is TGTGCCAGCAGCTTCCGGACAGCCAAGAGCTCCTACGAGCAGTACTTC. Its translation is CASSFRTAKSSYEQYF. The rearrangement links TRBV7-9 to TRBJ2-7; TRBD1 might be the D (6 bases). Per the germline V gene, CDR1 is SEHNR and CDR2 is FQNEAQ (reference sequence). V lost 3 bases, J lost 0 bases, and 15 bases lay in between. This CDR3 contains 16 residues.